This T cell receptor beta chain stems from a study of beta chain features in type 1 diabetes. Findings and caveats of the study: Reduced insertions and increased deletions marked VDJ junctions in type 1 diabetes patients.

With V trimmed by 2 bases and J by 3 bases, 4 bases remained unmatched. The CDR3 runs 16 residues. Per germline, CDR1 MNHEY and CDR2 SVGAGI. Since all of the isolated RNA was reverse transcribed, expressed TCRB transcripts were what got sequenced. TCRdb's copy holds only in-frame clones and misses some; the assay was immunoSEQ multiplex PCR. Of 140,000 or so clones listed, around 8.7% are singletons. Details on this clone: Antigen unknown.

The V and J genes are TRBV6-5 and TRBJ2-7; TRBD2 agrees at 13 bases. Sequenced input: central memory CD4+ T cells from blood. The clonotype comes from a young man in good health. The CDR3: CASSYKLAGGYYEQYF. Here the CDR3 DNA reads TGTGCCAGCAGTTACAAACTAGCGGGGGGGTACTACGAGCAGTACTTC.